This T cell receptor (beta chain) was sequenced for a study of cytomegalovirus exposure and HLA in healthy donors. Per the germline V gene, CDR1 is GTSNPN and CDR2 is SVGIG (reference sequence). The V gene lost 0 bases and the J gene lost 1 base, with 4 bases spanning the gap. The CDR3 consists of 13 residues. Primers for the PCR totalled 60 Vbeta and 13 Jbeta. This table comes from immunoSEQ multiplex PCR, and its TCRdb copy is limited to in-frame clones, with some not included. The sample yields around 170,000 clones, around 85% seen once. Only a few counts were recorded for this clone. Its cognate antigen is unknown. At collection, donors were nominally healthy, but unrecorded immune exposures were probable. Study-wide points: More than 150 TCR beta chains were listed as cytomegalovirus-associated. A later analysis reportedly identified an Asian-associated ancestry cluster as carrying fewer N-insertions than the approximately 620-donor mean. Apparent HLA restriction characterized most CMV-associated TCR beta chains in a later analysis.

This chain joins TRBV30 and TRBJ1-3; D is undetermined. The specimen was PBMCs. The TCR sequence derives from a man between 45 and 60 years old in good health and CMV-seropositive. CDR3 bases: TGTGCCTGGAGTGTACAGTCTGGAAACACCATATATTTT. It encodes CAWSVQSGNTIYF.